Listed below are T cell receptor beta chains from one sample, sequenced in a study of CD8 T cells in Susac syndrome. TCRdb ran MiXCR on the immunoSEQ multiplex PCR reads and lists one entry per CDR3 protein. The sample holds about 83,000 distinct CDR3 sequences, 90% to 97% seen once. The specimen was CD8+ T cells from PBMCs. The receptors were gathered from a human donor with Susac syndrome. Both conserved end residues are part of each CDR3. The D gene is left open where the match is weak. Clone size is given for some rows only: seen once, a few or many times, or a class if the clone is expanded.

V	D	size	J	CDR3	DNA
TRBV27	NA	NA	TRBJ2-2	CASSYRVTPGELFF	TGTGCCAGCAGTTACAGGGTAACCCCCGGGGAGCTGTTTTTT
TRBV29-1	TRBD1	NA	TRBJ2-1	CSASTHRGPFF	TGCAGCGCCTCAACCCACAGGGGCCCGTTCTTC
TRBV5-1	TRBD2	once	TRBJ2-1	CASSDPTMTSGRGREQFF	TGCGCCAGCAGCGACCCAACCATGACTAGCGGGAGAGGTAGGGAGCAGTTCTTC
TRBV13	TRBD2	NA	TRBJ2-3	CASSPSGYSTDTQYF	TGTGCCAGCAGCCCTAGCGGATATAGCACAGATACGCAGTATTTT
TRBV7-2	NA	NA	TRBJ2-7	CASSLEGGNEQYF	TGTGCCAGCAGCTTAGAAGGGGGGAACGAGCAGTACTTC
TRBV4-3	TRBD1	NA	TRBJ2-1	CASSQDPGTGDEQFF	TGCGCCAGCAGCCAAGATCCAGGGACAGGGGACGAGCAGTTCTTC
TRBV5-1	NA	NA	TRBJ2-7	CASSLATNRVLGTYEQYF	TGCGCCAGCAGCTTGGCCACCAACCGGGTCCTAGGCACCTACGAGCAGTACTTC
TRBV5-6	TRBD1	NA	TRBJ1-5	CASSQGTGDQPQHF	TGTGCCAGCAGCCAAGGGACAGGGGACCAGCCCCAGCATTTT
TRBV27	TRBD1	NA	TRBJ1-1	CASTPGQGRSTEAFF	TGTGCCAGCACCCCCGGACAGGGCAGGAGCACTGAAGCTTTCTTT
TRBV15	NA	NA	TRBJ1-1	CATSSRGTEAFF	TGTGCCACCAGCAGTAGGGGCACTGAAGCTTTCTTT
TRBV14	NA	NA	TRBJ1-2	CASSHYSKSYGYTF	TGTGCCAGCAGCCATTACAGCAAGAGCTATGGCTACACCTTC
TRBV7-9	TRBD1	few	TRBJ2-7	CASWQGAPYEQYF	TGTGCCAGCTGGCAGGGGGCCCCCTACGAGCAGTACTTC
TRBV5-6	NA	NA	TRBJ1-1	CASSGTPGGTEAFF	TGTGCCAGCAGCGGCACCCCGGGGGGCACTGAAGCTTTCTTT
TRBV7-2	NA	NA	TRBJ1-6	CASSLQGYNSPLHF	TGTGCCAGCAGCTTACAGGGGTATAATTCACCCCTCCACTTT
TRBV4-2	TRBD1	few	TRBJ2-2	CASSQDGRGGQGLTGELFF	TGTGCCAGCAGCCAAGATGGTCGAGGAGGACAGGGGTTGACCGGGGAGCTGTTTTTT
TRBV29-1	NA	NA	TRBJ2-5	CSVGSGQETQYF	TGCAGCGTTGGTTCCGGCCAAGAGACCCAGTACTTC
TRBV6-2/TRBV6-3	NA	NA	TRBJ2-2	CASSRPVSGTGELFF	TGTGCCAGCAGCCGCCCAGTTAGCGGCACCGGGGAGCTGTTTTTT
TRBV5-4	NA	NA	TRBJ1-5	CASSYRVDDNQPQHF	TGTGCCAGCAGCTACAGGGTAGATGACAATCAGCCCCAGCATTTT
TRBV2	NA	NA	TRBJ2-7	CASSSTGTYSYEQYF	TGTGCCAGCAGTTCTACCGGGACATACTCCTACGAGCAGTACTTC
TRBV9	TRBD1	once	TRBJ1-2	CASSGQTGHYGYTF	TGTGCCAGCAGCGGTCAGACAGGGCACTATGGCTACACCTTC
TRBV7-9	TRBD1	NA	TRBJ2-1	CASSKPGGGNEQFF	TGTGCCAGCAGCAAGCCAGGGGGCGGGAATGAGCAGTTCTTC
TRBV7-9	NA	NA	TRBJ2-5	CASEGLTETQYF	TGTGCCAGCGAGGGACTGACGGAGACCCAGTACTTC
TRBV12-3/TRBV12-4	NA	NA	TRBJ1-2	CASSHPKESNNYGYTF	TGTGCCAGCAGCCACCCCAAGGAATCGAATAACTATGGCTACACCTTC
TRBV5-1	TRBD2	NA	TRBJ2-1	CASSLLLAGVQNEQFF	TGCGCCAGCAGCTTATTACTAGCGGGAGTTCAAAATGAGCAGTTCTTC